Following are 4 T cell receptor beta chains from one sample sequenced in a study of shared clonotypes between healthy human individuals. Naive CD8 cells lacked CD45RO, underwent positive selection for CCR7 and left out terminally differentiated effector memory CD45RA+ cells. Sequenced by immunoSEQ multiplex PCR; TCRdb stores in-frame clones only, minus some. The repertoire consists of more than 2 million clones, with about 95% occurring once and the leading ten covering around 1.1%. Material: naive CD8+ T cells sorted from blood. The receptors here all came from a man between 18 and 29 years old in good health.

The chain carries TRBV7-8 and TRBJ2-2; D is uncertain. The germline V gene encodes CDR1 SGHVS and CDR2 FQNEAQ. There are 14 residues in the CDR3. Between the trimmed V and J ends, which lost 2 bases and 1 base, there was a span of 5 bases. The CDR3 sequence: CASSLLKNTGELFF. CDR3 DNA: TGTGCCAGCAGCTTACTTAAGAACACCGGGGAGCTGTTTTTT.

The genes are TRBV2 and TRBJ1-2; a possible D gene is TRBD1 (5 bases). V lost 11 bases to trimming and J lost 1 base, with 14 bases between them. This CDR3 region has 13 residues. Germline assignment: CDR1 SNHLY and CDR2 FYNNEI. The CDR3 loop reads CAGGLEFNYGYTF. The CDR3 DNA follows: TGTGCCGGGGGGTTAGAATTTAACTATGGCTACACCTTC.

The chain joins TRBV9 to TRBJ2-3, with TRBD1 matching over 10 bases. Trimming cost V 4 bases and J 10 bases; bases outside gene matches: 3. Germline lookup yields CDR1 SGDLS and CDR2 YYNGEE. This CDR3 comprises 12 residues. The DNA for the CDR3 is TGTGCCAGCAGCTTCGGACAGGGGGCGCAGTATTTT. This sequence encodes CASSFGQGAQYF.

The rearrangement joins TRBV5-6 to TRBJ1-1; D not resolved. V was shortened by 4 bases and J by 3 bases, with 7 bases between the two germline ends. This CDR3 comprises 12 residues. Germline V gene lookup returns CDR1 SGHDT and CDR2 YYEEEE. The CDR3 DNA is TGTGCCAGCAGCCAACTCCACACTGAAGCTTTCTTT. It codes for CASSQLHTEAFF. The variable domain in full, completed from reference TRBV5-6 and TRBJ1-1, reads DAGVTQSPTHLIKTRGQQVTLRCSPKSGHDTVSWYQQALGQGPQFIFQYYEEEERQRGNFPDRFSGHQFPNYSSELNVNALLLGDSALYLCASSQLHTEAFFGQGTRLTVV.